This TCR beta chain was recorded in a study of cytomegalovirus exposure and HLA in healthy donors. Deletions cut 4 bases from V and 2 bases from J, with 8 bases between. The CDR3 runs 14 residues. Germline lookup yields CDR1 SGHAT and CDR2 FQNNGV. The PCR made use of 60 Vbeta and 13 Jbeta primers. TCRdb keeps only in-frame clones here, not all; method: immunoSEQ multiplex PCR. Altogether roughly 100,000 clones are present, roughly 80% being singletons, with the ten largest covering 8.5% to 10%. Material for sequencing was PBMCs. This chain uses TRBV11-2 with TRBJ2-2; D remains ambiguous. The TCR was taken from a male donor in good health and CMV-seropositive. In DNA form, the CDR3 reads TGTGCCAGCAGCTATCGGTTTAACACCGGGGAGCTGTTTTTT. Translation: CASSYRFNTGELFF.